A single sample gave rise to the 14 T cell receptor beta chains below, sequenced in a study of naive and memory T cell subsets. These receptors' antigens are unknown. Notes on the study in general: A few larger clonotypes appeared in naive repertoires, especially CD8, possibly memory cells re-expressing CD45RA.

An equimolar mix of two oligonucleotides served as the beta constant-region primer for TRBC1 and TRBC2. The ligated cDNA underwent four PCR rounds using SP2 and nested alpha and beta constant-region primers. TCRdb independently ran MiXCR on the UMI-ligation and nested PCR reads; one entry per CDR3 protein. The sample includes under 150,000 distinct CDR3 sequences, approximately 21% of them seen just once. Sequencing was done on a sample of naive CD8+ T cells from blood. The receptors were sampled from a human donor in good health.

Comments on this clonotype: Relative to the germline gene, one junction end is altered; a read error may explain this. The J gene is TRBJ2-1, the V gene TRBV27, with no clear D. The CDR3 is made up of 13 amino acids. Germline V gene data show CDR1 as MNHEY and CDR2 as SMNVEV (reference sequence). CDR3 nucleotides: TGTGTCAGCAGTTGGTCCGTATACAATGAGCAGTTCTTC. This translates into CVSSWSVYNEQFF.

This clonotype has more than one count but fewer than ten. The rearrangement uses TRBV20-1 and TRBJ1-6, with 7 bases aligning to TRBD1. CDR1 is DFQATT and CDR2 is SNEGSKA in the germline V gene (reference sequence). This CDR3 spans 12 amino acids. Trimming cost V 6 bases and J 8 bases; bases outside gene matches: 4. CDR3 in amino acids: CSAEDRDSPLHF. As DNA, the CDR3 is TGCAGTGCGGAAGACAGGGATTCACCCCTCCACTTT.

In its sample, this clonotype was seen a few times. The chain recombines TRBV19 with TRBJ2-1; the D gene is possibly TRBD2 (5 bases). Trimming stripped 3 bases from V and 8 bases from J, with 11 bases between. Germline CDR1 and CDR2: LNHDA and SQIVND (reference sequence). The CDR3 consists of 13 residues. CDR3 residues: CASSIGLGYEQFF. The CDR3 DNA reads as TGTGCCAGTAGTATTGGACTGGGCTATGAGCAGTTCTTC.

This chain joins TRBV30 and TRBJ2-1; D ambiguous. There are 13 residues in the CDR3. The V and J ends lost 1 base and 7 bases respectively, with 11 bases between them. Germline-derived CDR1 and CDR2 are GTSNPN and SVGIG (reference sequence). The DNA for the CDR3 is TGTGCCTGGAGTGGGCAGCCCGGGAATGAGCAGTTCTTC. Protein sequence: CAWSGQPGNEQFF.

This clonotype has a handful of counts. The rearrangement joins TRBV5-1 to TRBJ2-7; D gene ambiguous. Between the trimmed V and J ends, which lost 4 bases and 1 base, there was a span of 12 bases. From germline, CDR1 is SGHRS and CDR2 YFSETQ. CDR3 length: 14 residues. CDR3 DNA: TGCGCCAGCAGCCCCCAGTCTTCTTCCTACGAGCAGTACTTC. As protein: CASSPQSSSYEQYF.

This clonotype appeared a few times. The chain joins TRBV4-1 to TRBJ1-3; D might be TRBD1 (5 bases). The V and J ends lost 4 bases and 3 bases respectively, with 10 bases between them. The CDR3 spans 14 residues. Looked up from germline, CDR1 is MGHRA and CDR2 is YSYEKL. In DNA form, the CDR3 reads TGCGCCAGCAGCCTCGCAGGGCTTGGAAACACCATATATTTT. As protein: CASSLAGLGNTIYF.

This chain uses TRBV5-1 with TRBJ1-2, with 7 nucleotides matching TRBD1. The CDR3 consists of 16 residues. J lost 3 bases, V lost 3 bases, and 11 bases had no gene match. Per germline, CDR1 SGHRS and CDR2 YFSETQ. CDR3 in DNA: TGCGCCAGCAGCTCTGGGACAGCCGATTCCGACTATGGCTACACCTTC. This translates into CASSSGTADSDYGYTF.

This clonotype was found a few times. The chain uses TRBV29-1 and TRBJ2-1, with 11 bases that match TRBD1. CDR1 is SQVTM and CDR2 is ANQGSEA in the germline V gene. With 7 bases clipped from V and 2 bases from J, the junction kept 1 base outside the gene matches. This CDR3 is built from 13 residues. In DNA form, the CDR3 reads TGCAGCGCGGGACAGGGGGCCTACAATGAGCAGTTCTTC. Amino acids: CSAGQGAYNEQFF.

The chain couples TRBV20-1 to TRBJ2-3, with D perhaps being TRBD1 or TRBD2 (5 bases each). This CDR3 contains 14 residues. V was cut by 5 bases and J by 4 bases, with 16 bases left in between. Germline V CDR1 and CDR2: DFQATT, SNEGSKA (reference sequence). CDR3 amino acids: CSAGEVGDADTQYF. The CDR3 coding sequence is TGCAGTGCTGGTGAGGTCGGGGACGCAGATACGCAGTATTTT.

This clonotype was seen repeatedly, ten times or more. The rearrangement joins TRBV19 to TRBJ1-5; D gene ambiguous. V was shortened by 5 bases and J by 1 base, with 12 bases between the two germline ends. The CDR3 sequence is 15 residues long. Germline V gene sequence: CDR1 LNHDA, CDR2 SQIVND (reference sequence). The CDR3 region is CASSLWGGSNQPQHF. CDR3 in DNA: TGTGCCAGTAGTCTGTGGGGAGGGAGCAATCAGCCCCAGCATTTT. The full variable domain, with the rest looked up from reference TRBV19 and TRBJ1-5, is DGGITQSPKYLFRKEGQNVTLSCEQNLNHDAMYWYRQDPGQGLRLIYYSQIVNDFQKGDIAEGYSVSREKKESFPLTVTSAQKNPTAFYLCASSLWGGSNQPQHFGDGTRLSIL.

In this sample, this clonotype turned up many times. The chain employs TRBV28 and TRBJ2-3, with 11 bases fitting TRBD2. CDR3 size: 16 residues. Germline CDR1 and CDR2: MDHEN and SYDVKM. J gave up 4 bases and V 2 bases, and 5 bases lay outside the gene matches. The CDR3, as DNA: TGTGCCAGCAGTTTAGTAGCGGGAGGGTCGGCAGATACGCAGTATTTT. Its protein is CASSLVAGGSADTQYF.

The chain combines TRBV19 with TRBJ2-1, with 13 bases matching TRBD2. The CDR3 sequence is 14 residues long. The germline CDR1 and CDR2 sequences are LNHDA and SQIVND (reference sequence). The J segment lost 6 bases and the V segment lost 9 bases, leaving 5 bases of the junction unmatched. The DNA for the CDR3 is TGTGCCAGCTCCGGGACTAGCGGGGTCAATGAGCAGTTCTTC. This gives the protein CASSGTSGVNEQFF.

This chain connects TRBV5-1 to TRBJ2-1, with 7 bases fitting TRBD2. With 0 bases clipped from V and 5 bases from J, the junction kept 8 bases outside the gene matches. Germline V gene data show CDR1 as SGHRS and CDR2 as YFSETQ. The CDR3 sequence is 16 residues long. This CDR3 reads CASSLGGRLPNNEQFF. As DNA, the CDR3 is TGCGCCAGCAGCTTGGGCGGGAGACTTCCCAACAATGAGCAGTTCTTC.

The gene calls are TRBV29-1 and TRBJ2-6; D ambiguous. The CDR3 covers 18 residues. Trimming took off 0 bases at V and 0 bases at J, with 15 bases between the two ends. CDR1 and CDR2 (germline): SQVTM, ANQGSEA. CDR3 DNA: TGCAGCGTTGAAGATCTAGGCAGCCATTCCTCTGGGGCCAACGTCCTGACTTTC. This encodes CSVEDLGSHSSGANVLTF.